Shown below are 19 T cell receptor beta chains from a single sample sequenced in a study of blood T cell repertoires in COVID-19. The assay was immunoSEQ multiplex PCR, and TCRdb's table has in-frame clones only and misses some. Of approximately 290,000 clones in the sample, 70% to 90% were seen once. The sample was peripheral blood. All receptors come from a human donor with COVID-19, enrolled during active disease. The donor label of this sample is uncertain.

The rearrangement uses TRBV11-2 and TRBJ1-1; no firm D call. CDR1 is SGHAT and CDR2 is FQNNGV in the germline V gene. Trimming removed 0 bases at V and 3 bases at J, with 5 bases between. This CDR3 is 13 amino acids long. CDR3 protein: CASSLERYTEAFF. The CDR3 nucleotides read TGTGCCAGCAGCTTAGAGAGGTACACTGAAGCTTTCTTT.

This chain connects TRBV3-1 (or the pseudogene TRBV3-2) to TRBJ2-7; D uncertain. This CDR3 region has 13 residues. Germline loops: CDR1 LGHDT, CDR2 YNNKEL (reference sequence). Trimming pared 3 bases from V and 3 bases from J, leaving 9 bases between. The CDR3 DNA follows: TGTGCCAGCAGCCACACAGCCCTCTACGAGCAGTACTTC. This encodes CASSHTALYEQYF.

This clone was seen a single time. A read error may produce the germline difference seen at one junction end. The V gene is TRBV4-3, the J gene TRBJ2-2; 9 positions agree with TRBD2. The CDR3 is 17 amino acids. The germline gives CDR1 LGHNA, CDR2 YSLEER. The CDR3 region has the DNA TGCGCCAGCAGCCAAGATCCGCGGCGGGAGGGCCTTCGGGGAGCTGTTTTT. Protein: CASSQDPRREGLRGAVF.

To note about this clone: Other DNA sequences in the sample encode the same CDR3. This sequence joins TRBV29-1 and TRBJ1-1; possibly TRBD1 for D (6 bases). Trimming left V 3 bases short and J 1 base short, with 6 bases between. CDR1 is SQVTM and CDR2 is ANQGSEA in the germline V gene. The CDR3 extends over 12 amino acids. CDR3 sequence (DNA): TGCAGCGTTGACAGGGGGAACACTGAAGCTTTCTTT. Translation: CSVDRGNTEAFF.

This rearrangement joins TRBV27 to TRBJ1-1, with D tentatively TRBD1 (6 bases). This CDR3 has 15 residues. Germline CDR1 is MNHEY and CDR2 is SMNVEV (reference sequence). V was pared by 6 bases and J by 5 bases, with 19 bases between. The CDR3 DNA follows: TGTGCCAGCAGCCTGGGAGGGGGAGGATGGACTGAAGCTTTCTTT. The encoded protein is CASSLGGGGWTEAFF.

The rearrangement uses TRBV10-3 and TRBJ1-4; 7 nucleotides line up with TRBD1. In germline, CDR1 is ENHRY, CDR2 SYGVKD. Trimming removed 11 bases from V and 4 bases from J; junction bases left unmatched: 7. The CDR3 is 13 amino acids. The chain's CDR3 is CALDGTVNEKLFF. CDR3 coding DNA: TGTGCCCTTGACGGGACAGTTAATGAAAAACTGTTTTTT.

The rearrangement uses TRBV19 and TRBJ2-1; TRBD1 is a possible D gene (6 bases). Germline-derived CDR1 and CDR2 are LNHDA and SQIVND (reference sequence). The CDR3 is made up of 13 amino acids. The ends were cut back, 6 bases at V and 5 bases at J, with 11 bases in the middle. CDR3 region: CASSQGPNNEQFF. In DNA form, the CDR3 reads TGTGCCAGTAGCCAGGGGCCCAACAATGAGCAGTTCTTC.

This sequence joins TRBV30 and TRBJ1-4, with no clear D. Germline CDR1 GTSNPN, CDR2 SVGIG (reference sequence). V was trimmed by 2 bases and J by 7 bases, leaving 8 bases between them. This CDR3 has 12 amino acids. CDR3 region: CAWSLNTEKLFF. The DNA for the CDR3 is TGTGCCTGGAGTCTTAACACTGAAAAACTGTTTTTT.

V gene TRBV5-1 combines with J gene TRBJ2-1; D is perhaps TRBD2 (7 bases). CDR1 SGHRS and CDR2 YFSETQ come from the germline V gene. Deletions cut 2 bases from V and 10 bases from J, with 19 bases between. CDR3 length equals 15 residues. The CDR3 is CASSLGGGAEDEQFF. The CDR3 DNA reads TGCGCCAGCAGCTTAGGGGGAGGGGCCGAGGACGAGCAGTTCTTC.

The CDR3 bases are TGTGCCAGCAGCAGGGGGCCCCTTTCGCAGGAAAAACTGTTTTTT. Its translation: CASSRGPLSQEKLFF. This chain uses TRBV3-1 (or the pseudogene TRBV3-2) with TRBJ1-4; TRBD1 matches 7 bases. With 5 bases clipped from V and 8 bases from J, the junction kept 11 bases outside the gene matches. Per the germline V gene, CDR1 is LGHDT and CDR2 is YNNKEL (reference sequence). CDR3 length equals 15 residues.

The genes are TRBV15 and TRBJ1-3, with D unresolved. The CDR3 contains 16 residues. V lost 0 bases to trimming and J lost 2 bases, with 11 bases between them. Germline lookup yields CDR1 LNHNV and CDR2 YYDKDF (reference sequence). CDR3 region: CATSRDGGTPGNTIYF. The CDR3 bases are TGTGCCACCAGCAGAGATGGAGGAACCCCTGGAAACACCATATATTTT.

This chain joins TRBV14 and TRBJ2-7, with TRBD2 matching 8 bases. With 0 bases clipped from V and 7 bases from J, the junction kept 2 bases outside the gene matches. The germline gives CDR1 SGHDN, CDR2 FVKESK. CDR3 length: 13 amino acids. The CDR3 here is CASSQDLAGEQYF. CDR3 DNA: TGTGCCAGCAGCCAAGATTTAGCGGGGGAGCAGTACTTC.

This clone was seen a single time. V gene TRBV2 combines with J gene TRBJ1-2; D perhaps matches TRBD1 (6 bases). From germline, CDR1 is SNHLY and CDR2 FYNNEI. V lost 9 bases and J lost 4, with 21 bases in between. This CDR3 contains 15 residues. The CDR3 nucleotides read TGTGCCAGTAGGTCAGGGGTTTTCAGTTTCTATGGCTACACCTTC. This translates into CASRSGVFSFYGYTF.

This rearrangement joins TRBV10-2 to TRBJ2-1, with 10 bases fitting TRBD2. Germline CDR1 WSHSY, CDR2 SAAADI. The CDR3 sequence is 16 residues long. J was trimmed by 5 bases and V by 3 bases; bases with no gene match: 7. The CDR3 sequence is CASSDLAGDGNNEQFF. CDR3 nucleotide sequence: TGCGCCAGCAGTGACCTAGCGGGAGATGGCAACAATGAGCAGTTCTTC.

This rearrangement joins TRBV28 to TRBJ2-3, with 10 bases lining up with TRBD2. There are 16 residues in the CDR3. The germline gives CDR1 MDHEN, CDR2 SYDVKM. Trimming took 2 bases from V and 6 from J; bases not matched to a gene: 8. The DNA for the CDR3 is TGTGCCAGCAGTTTAATAAGCGGGAGGGCCACGGATACGCAGTATTTT. It codes for CASSLISGRATDTQYF.

The chain recombines TRBV18 with TRBJ1-6, with 7 bases matching TRBD1. Germline trimming cut 2 bases from V and 6 bases from J; bases unmatched to any gene: 4. CDR1 KGHSH and CDR2 LQKENI come from the germline V gene. This CDR3 contains 15 residues. CDR3 protein: CASSPSGQINSPLHF. The CDR3 region has the DNA TGTGCCAGCTCACCATCGGGACAGATTAATTCACCCCTCCACTTT.

There are a few counts of this clone. The CDR3 DNA reads TGTGCCAGCAGTTACGGCAGGGGAACGTCACCCCTCCACTTT. Residues: CASSYGRGTSPLHF. The rearrangement uses TRBV6-2 or TRBV6-3 and TRBJ1-6; possibly TRBD1 for D (6 bases). The CDR3 spans 14 residues. CDR1 is MNHEY and CDR2 is SVGEGT in the germline V gene. The V gene lost 2 bases and the J gene lost 10 bases, with 12 bases spanning the gap.

This rearrangement joins TRBV9 to TRBJ2-5; 7 bases agree with TRBD2. This CDR3 contains 15 residues. V gave up 3 bases and J gave up 3 bases; unmatched junction bases: 8. Germline-derived CDR1 and CDR2 are SGDLS and YYNGEE. Written as DNA, the CDR3 is TGTGCCAGCAGCGCCTCTAGCGGCTGGGAAGAGACCCAGTACTTC. This translates into CASSASSGWEETQYF.

This clone has just a few counts. The chain uses TRBV27 and TRBJ2-3, with 13 bases lining up with TRBD2. After removal of 1 base from V and 1 base from J, the junction contained 8 bases not matched to a gene. The CDR3 is made up of 19 amino acids. Germline CDR1 MNHEY, CDR2 SMNVEV (reference sequence). CDR3 DNA sequence: TGTGCCAGCAGTTTATACCCCCTCGGGACTAGCGGGGGCACAGATACGCAGTATTTT. Translated, it gives CASSLYPLGTSGGTDTQYF.